Included here is one T cell receptor beta chain sequence, with context. Its specificity is unknown. Next came a second PCR, run for about 6 to 11 cycles, which used a sample-barcoded 5' primer along with a J-beta primer mix. From the 5' RACE reads, TCRdb called clonotypes with MiXCR, one entry per CDR3 protein. The profile shows 870,000 or so distinct CDR3 sequences, more than 25% of them singletons. This sample is part of a study of blood T cells in healthy people across ages. The study's findings and limits: Higher diversity, along with more naive CD4+ cells, distinguished long-lived donors from aged donors. As naive T cell percentage varied, TCR beta diversity correlated strongly with it. PBMC samples, being unsorted, prevented any conclusive comparison of naive and antigen-experienced cells. Those diversity estimates obtained from one million T cells were thought to be underestimates.

The V gene lost 0 bases and the J gene lost 9 bases, with 10 bases spanning the gap. CDR1 and CDR2 from the germline V gene are SGHRS and YFSETQ. The CDR3 spans 12 residues. The sequenced material came from blood. This clonotype was obtained from a woman older than 75 in good health. This chain joins TRBV5-1 and TRBJ2-7, with D unclear. The CDR3 coding sequence is TGCGCCAGCAGCTTGGAGGTAGGCGGGCAGTACTTC. It codes for CASSLEVGGQYF.